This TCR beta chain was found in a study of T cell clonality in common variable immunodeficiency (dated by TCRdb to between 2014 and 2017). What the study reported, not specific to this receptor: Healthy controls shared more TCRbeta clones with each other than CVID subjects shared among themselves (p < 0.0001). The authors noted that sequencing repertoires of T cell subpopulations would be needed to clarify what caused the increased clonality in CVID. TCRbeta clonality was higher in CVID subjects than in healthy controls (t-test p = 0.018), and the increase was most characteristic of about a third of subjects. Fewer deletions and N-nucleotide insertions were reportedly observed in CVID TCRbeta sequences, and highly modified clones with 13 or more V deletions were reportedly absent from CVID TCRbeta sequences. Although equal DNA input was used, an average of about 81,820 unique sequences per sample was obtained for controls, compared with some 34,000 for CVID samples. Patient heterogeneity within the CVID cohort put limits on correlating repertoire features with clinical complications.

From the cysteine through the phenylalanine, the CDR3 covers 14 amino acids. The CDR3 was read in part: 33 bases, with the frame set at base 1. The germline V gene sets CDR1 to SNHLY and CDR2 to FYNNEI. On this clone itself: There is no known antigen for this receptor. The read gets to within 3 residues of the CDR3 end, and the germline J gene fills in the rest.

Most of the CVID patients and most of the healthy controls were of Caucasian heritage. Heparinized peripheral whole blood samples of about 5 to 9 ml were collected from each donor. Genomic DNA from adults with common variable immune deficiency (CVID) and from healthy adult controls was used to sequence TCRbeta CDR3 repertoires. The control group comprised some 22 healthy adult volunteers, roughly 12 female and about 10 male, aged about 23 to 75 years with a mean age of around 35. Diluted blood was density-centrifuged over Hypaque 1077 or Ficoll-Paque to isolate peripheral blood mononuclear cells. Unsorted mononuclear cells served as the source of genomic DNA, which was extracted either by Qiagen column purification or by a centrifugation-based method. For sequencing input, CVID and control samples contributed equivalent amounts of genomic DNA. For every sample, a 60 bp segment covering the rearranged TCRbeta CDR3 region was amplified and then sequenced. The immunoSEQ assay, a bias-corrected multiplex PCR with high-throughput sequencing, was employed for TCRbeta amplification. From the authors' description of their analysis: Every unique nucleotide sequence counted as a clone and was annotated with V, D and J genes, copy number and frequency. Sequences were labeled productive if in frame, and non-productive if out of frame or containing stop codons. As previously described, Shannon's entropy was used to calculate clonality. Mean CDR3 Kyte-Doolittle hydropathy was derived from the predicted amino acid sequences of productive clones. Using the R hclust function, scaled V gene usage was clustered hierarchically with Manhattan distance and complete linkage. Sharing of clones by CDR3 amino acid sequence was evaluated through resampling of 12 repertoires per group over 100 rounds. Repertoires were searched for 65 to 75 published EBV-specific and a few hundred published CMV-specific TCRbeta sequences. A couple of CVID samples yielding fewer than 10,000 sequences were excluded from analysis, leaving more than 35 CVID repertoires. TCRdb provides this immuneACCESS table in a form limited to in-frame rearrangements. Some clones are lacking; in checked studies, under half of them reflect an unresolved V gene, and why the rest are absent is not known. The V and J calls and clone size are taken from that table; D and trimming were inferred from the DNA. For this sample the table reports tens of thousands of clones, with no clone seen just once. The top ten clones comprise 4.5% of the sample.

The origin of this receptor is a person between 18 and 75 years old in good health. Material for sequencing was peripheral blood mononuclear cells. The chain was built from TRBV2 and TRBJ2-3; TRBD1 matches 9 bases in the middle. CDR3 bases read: TGTGCCAGCGGGGGACAGGGCCGCAATCAGCCG. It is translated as CASGGQGRNQP. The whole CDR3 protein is CASGGQGRNQPQYF.